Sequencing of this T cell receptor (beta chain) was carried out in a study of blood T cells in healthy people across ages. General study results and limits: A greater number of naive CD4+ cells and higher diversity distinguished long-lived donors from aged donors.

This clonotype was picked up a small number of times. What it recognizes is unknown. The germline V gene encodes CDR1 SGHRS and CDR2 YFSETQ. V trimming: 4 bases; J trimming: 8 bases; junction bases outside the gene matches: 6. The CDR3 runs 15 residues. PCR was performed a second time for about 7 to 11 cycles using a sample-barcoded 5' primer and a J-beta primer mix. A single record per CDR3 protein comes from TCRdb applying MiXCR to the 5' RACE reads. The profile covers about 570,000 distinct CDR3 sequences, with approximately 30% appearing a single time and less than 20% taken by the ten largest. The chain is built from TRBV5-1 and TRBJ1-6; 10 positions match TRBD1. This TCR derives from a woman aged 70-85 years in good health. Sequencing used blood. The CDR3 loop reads CASSMGQGQYSPLHF. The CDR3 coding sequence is TGCGCCAGCAGCATGGGACAGGGGCAATATTCACCCCTCCACTTT.